The 8 T cell receptor beta chains reported below all come from one sample, sequenced in a study of cytomegalovirus exposure and HLA in healthy donors. The PCR was carried out with 60 Vbeta primers and 13 Jbeta primers. Method: immunoSEQ multiplex PCR; TCRdb's copy keeps in-frame clones and lacks some. The sample yields approximately 100,000 clones, more than 70% seen once. The source material was PBMCs. These receptors originate from a middle-aged woman in good health and CMV-seronegative.

This chain connects TRBV10-3 to TRBJ1-1, with D unclear. The CDR3 covers 15 residues. The V and J ends lost 3 bases and 1 base respectively, with 12 bases between them. Germline lookup yields CDR1 ENHRY and CDR2 SYGVKD. The CDR3 is CAISDSRAQNTEAFF. CDR3 coding DNA: TGTGCCATCAGTGACTCGAGGGCCCAGAACACTGAAGCTTTCTTT.

The V call is TRBV4-2, the J call TRBJ1-6, with TRBD1 matching 7 bases. CDR3 size: 16 residues. V gave up 0 bases and J gave up 7 bases; unmatched junction bases: 6. Per the germline V gene, CDR1 is LGHNA and CDR2 is YNFKEQ. Written as DNA, the CDR3 is TGTGCCAGCAGCCAAGAAGGTGGACAGGTAAATTCACCCCTCCACTTT. As protein: CASSQEGGQVNSPLHF.

The rearrangement links TRBV7-9 to TRBJ1-5; 7 positions match TRBD1. The V and J ends lost 5 bases and 3 bases, in that order; junction bases with no gene match: 4. This CDR3 spans 14 amino acids. Germline CDR1 reads SEHNR; CDR2 reads FQNEAQ (reference sequence). The CDR3 DNA is TGTGCCAGCAGCCCGGGACAGCCCAATCAGCCCCAGCATTTT. It translates to CASSPGQPNQPQHF. The variable domain in full, with the rest retrieved from reference TRBV7-9 and TRBJ1-5, is DTGVSQNPRHKITKRGQNVTFRCDPISEHNRLYWYRQTLGQGPEFLTYFQNEAQLEKSRLLSDRFSAERPKGSFSTLEIQRTEQGDSAMYLCASSPGQPNQPQHFGDGTRLSIL.

The chain uses TRBV4-1 and TRBJ1-6; D is unresolved. The CDR3 runs to 12 residues. Germline V CDR1 and CDR2: MGHRA, YSYEKL. The V and J ends lost 4 bases and 8 bases respectively, with 6 bases between them. This CDR3 reads CASSRPDSPLHF. The CDR3 nucleotides read TGCGCCAGCAGCCGGCCCGATTCACCCCTCCACTTT.

The V call is TRBV4-3, the J call TRBJ1-6; 7 bases match TRBD1. Germline V gene data show CDR1 as LGHNA and CDR2 as YSLEER. V lost 0 bases and J lost 5; bases outside the gene matches: 4. The CDR3 sequence is 16 residues long. CDR3 nucleotides: TGCGCCAGCAGCCAAGAACCGGGACAGCATAATTCACCCCTCCACTTT. Translation: CASSQEPGQHNSPLHF.

The rearrangement links TRBV7-2 to TRBJ2-2; TRBD1 matches at 8 bases. The CDR3 contains 15 residues. V gave up 6 bases and J gave up 4 bases; unmatched junction bases: 7. Germline V CDR1 and CDR2: SGHTA, FQGNSA. CDR3 sequence: CASRDGQGSTGELFF. The CDR3 DNA reads TGTGCCAGCAGAGACGGACAGGGATCCACCGGGGAGCTGTTTTTT. The complete variable domain, with remaining parts taken from reference TRBV7-2 and TRBJ2-2, reads GAGVSQSPSNKVTEKGKDVELRCDPISGHTALYWYRQSLGQGLEFLIYFQGNSAPDKSGLPSDRFSAERTGGSVSTLTIQRTQQEDSAVYLCASRDGQGSTGELFFGEGSRLTVL.

This rearrangement joins TRBV19 to TRBJ2-7; TRBD2 aligns across 8 bases. Germline lookup yields CDR1 LNHDA and CDR2 SQIVND (reference sequence). The length of the CDR3 is 19 residues. V trimming: 3 bases; J trimming: 1 base; junction bases outside the gene matches: 17. This CDR3 reads CASSIRLAGRVEKSYEQYF. The CDR3 DNA reads as TGTGCCAGTAGTATCCGTCTAGCGGGCCGAGTCGAGAAGTCCTACGAGCAGTACTTC.

The chain combines TRBV10-3 with TRBJ1-3; D gene unclear. Germline V lookup: CDR1 ENHRY, CDR2 SYGVKD. Trimming removed 5 bases at V and 0 bases at J, with 5 bases between. This CDR3 region has 13 residues. CDR3 loop: CAISPNSGNTIYF. The CDR3 DNA follows: TGTGCCATCAGTCCCAACTCTGGAAACACCATATATTTT.